These 13 T cell receptor beta chains were sequenced from one sample in a study of shared clonotypes between healthy human individuals. The protocol was immunoSEQ multiplex PCR, while the TCRdb copy is restricted to in-frame clones and leaves out a portion. The sample holds a few million clones, roughly 93% seen once. The naive CD8 subset, CD45RO-negative cells positively selected for CCR7, excluded terminally differentiated effector memory CD45RA+ cells. Material for sequencing was naive CD8+ T cells from PBMCs. Every receptor here comes from a man between 18 and 29 years old in good health. Some clones in this sample may be carry-over from other donors' samples.

V and J are TRBV7-2 and TRBJ1-1; no firm D call. From germline, CDR1 is SGHTA and CDR2 FQGNSA. V dropped 2 bases and J dropped 6 bases, with 13 bases sitting between them. The CDR3 length is 14 residues. In nucleotides, the CDR3 is TGTGCCAGCAGCTTACCGACTCTCAACCCTGAAGCTTTCTTT. Its translation is CASSLPTLNPEAFF.

This rearrangement joins TRBV10-3 to TRBJ2-7, with D perhaps TRBD1 or TRBD2 (5 bases each). Germline V gives CDR1 ENHRY, CDR2 SYGVKD. The CDR3 is 12 amino acids. Between the trimmed V and J ends, which lost 7 bases and 6 bases, there was a span of 13 bases. CDR3 residues: CAIKGTSGEQYF. CDR3 coding DNA: TGTGCCATCAAAGGGACGAGCGGCGAGCAGTACTTC.

This chain connects TRBV28 to TRBJ2-4; D ambiguous. Germline lookup yields CDR1 MDHEN and CDR2 SYDVKM. Between the trimmed V and J ends, which lost 4 bases and 3 bases, there was a span of 13 bases. CDR3 length equals 15 residues. CDR3 sequence (DNA): TGTGCCAGCAGTTCCTGGCCGGTAGTCAAAAACATTCAGTACTTC. Protein: CASSSWPVVKNIQYF.

This clone was picked up a small number of times. This sample also contains other DNA sequences that code for the same CDR3. The chain carries TRBV9 and TRBJ2-1; TRBD2 is a possible D gene (5 bases). Trimming left V 0 bases short and J 10 bases short, with 11 bases between. CDR1 and CDR2 from the germline V gene are SGDLS and YYNGEE. The CDR3 spans 13 residues. CDR3 coding DNA: TGTGCCAGCAGCGTAGCTCCGGGGTGGGAGCAGTTCTTC. The encoded protein is CASSVAPGWEQFF.

The V and J genes are TRBV4-2 and TRBJ2-7, with a possible D match to TRBD1 (5 bases). This CDR3 contains 18 residues. Trimming left V 0 bases short and J 3 bases short, with 21 bases between. Germline loops: CDR1 LGHNA, CDR2 YNFKEQ. The CDR3, as DNA: TGTGCCAGCAGCCAAGAAGCAAACACAGGATTACTAAACTACGAGCAGTACTTC. Amino acids: CASSQEANTGLLNYEQYF.

The chain is built from TRBV5-4 and TRBJ2-5; weak D call: TRBD2 (5 bases). V shed 4 bases and J shed 11 bases, with 15 bases lying between them. The CDR3 runs 12 residues. CDR1 is SGHNT, CDR2 YYREEE, per germline (reference sequence). CDR3 residues: CASSPMMGEQYF. The CDR3 nucleotides read TGTGCCAGCAGCCCCATGATGGGAGAGCAGTACTTC. Supplemented by reference TRBV5-4 and TRBJ2-5, the full variable domain reads ETGVTQSPTHLIKTRGQQVTLRCSSQSGHNTVSWYQQALGQGPQFIFQYYREEENGRGNFPPRFSGLQFPNYSSELNVNALELDDSALYLCASSPMMGEQYFGPGTRLLVL.

The rearrangement joins TRBV4-3 to TRBJ2-7, with D perhaps matching TRBD1 (5 bases). Between the trimmed V and J ends, which lost 2 bases and 1 base, there was a span of 12 bases. The CDR3 extends over 15 amino acids. Germline V gene sequence: CDR1 LGHNA, CDR2 YSLEER. The CDR3 DNA reads as TGCGCCAGCAGCCAATCCTTCAGGGCTTCCTACGAGCAGTACTTC. It specifies CASSQSFRASYEQYF.

This rearrangement joins TRBV2 to TRBJ2-7, with 8 bases matching TRBD2. The CDR3 contains 14 residues. Trimming took 6 bases from V and 1 from J; bases not matched to a gene: 5. Per germline, CDR1 SNHLY and CDR2 FYNNEI. CDR3 sequence reads: CASRSGSGSYEQYF. In DNA form, the CDR3 reads TGTGCCAGCAGGAGCGGGAGTGGGTCCTACGAGCAGTACTTC.

This sequence joins TRBV29-1 and TRBJ2-5; 9 bases align to TRBD2. V was clipped by 4 bases and J by 11 bases; unmatched bases: 14. Germline V gives CDR1 SQVTM, CDR2 ANQGSEA. CDR3 length equals 14 residues. CDR3 sequence: CSVVPSGRPSEQYF. CDR3 nucleotide sequence: TGCAGCGTTGTGCCCAGCGGGAGGCCGTCGGAGCAGTACTTC.

V is TRBV5-1 and J is TRBJ2-5; tentative D call: TRBD1 (6 bases). Trimming removed 6 bases from V and 2 bases from J, with 14 bases in between. Germline CDR1 reads SGHRS; CDR2 reads YFSETQ. The CDR3 runs 14 residues. CDR3 region: CASTQGSGQETQYF. CDR3 in DNA: TGCGCCAGCACCCAGGGGTCGGGGCAAGAGACCCAGTACTTC.

This chain uses TRBV27 with TRBJ2-7; 10 bases agree with TRBD1. V was pared by 5 bases and J by 5 bases, with 9 bases of the junction left unmatched. Germline CDR1 and CDR2: MNHEY and SMNVEV (reference sequence). The CDR3 has 15 residues. The CDR3 sequence is CASSQVGTGVDEQYF. In DNA form, the CDR3 reads TGTGCCAGCAGTCAAGTTGGGACAGGGGTCGACGAGCAGTACTTC.

This clone has only one observation. This rearrangement joins TRBV25-1 to TRBJ2-1, with 9 nucleotides matching TRBD1. CDR3 length: 16 residues. Germline CDR1 and CDR2: MGHDK and SYGVNS. V lost 5 bases and J lost 4; bases outside the gene matches: 9. The CDR3 DNA follows: TGTGCCAGCAGTTCCTACCGGGACAGGGTATACAATGAGCAGTTCTTC. It translates to CASSSYRDRVYNEQFF.

This clone has only one observation. The chain joins TRBV7-9 to TRBJ2-3; D unresolved. Trimming removed 6 bases at V and 1 base at J, with 11 bases between. Germline values: CDR1 SEHNR, CDR2 FQNEAQ (reference sequence). The length of the CDR3 is 14 residues. The CDR3 loop is CASRTVTGTDTQYF. CDR3 bases: TGTGCCAGCAGGACGGTGACTGGCACAGATACGCAGTATTTT.